One and the same sample provided the 13 T cell receptor beta chains below, sequenced in a study of cytomegalovirus exposure and HLA in healthy donors. The data were produced by immunoSEQ multiplex PCR, yet TCRdb's version contains in-frame clones alone and is incomplete. Among about 130,000 clones listed, about 87% were seen once. Sample: PBMCs. The receptors originated from a woman younger than 45 in good health and CMV-seropositive.

The V call is TRBV13, the J call TRBJ2-1, with 8 nucleotides matching TRBD1. Germline values: CDR1 PRHDT, CDR2 FYEKMQ (reference sequence). This CDR3 is built from 15 residues. The trim removed 5 bases at V and 7 bases at J, leaving 10 bases unmatched. The CDR3 nucleotides are TGTGCCAGCAGCCCACTGGCAGGGGGCGGGAATGAGCAGTTCTTC. It translates to CASSPLAGGGNEQFF.

CDR3 bases: TGTGCCAGCAGCGGCGGCGGGAATGAGCAGTTCTTC. It encodes CASSGGGNEQFF. The chain couples TRBV2 to TRBJ2-1; possible D gene TRBD2, 5 bases. Per germline, CDR1 SNHLY and CDR2 FYNNEI. This CDR3 contains 12 residues. Trimming removed 6 bases at V and 7 bases at J, with 10 bases between.

This CDR3 reads CASSRDRSSYEQYF. The DNA for the CDR3 is TGCGCCAGCAGCCGGGACAGGAGCTCCTACGAGCAGTACTTC. The rearrangement joins TRBV5-1 to TRBJ2-7; TRBD1 aligns across 8 bases. The germline V gene encodes CDR1 SGHRS and CDR2 YFSETQ. The V and J ends lost 4 bases and 0 bases, in that order; junction bases with no gene match: 3. The CDR3 is 14 residues long.

The chain couples TRBV6-4 to TRBJ2-2, with D perhaps TRBD1 (6 bases). The CDR3 totals 15 residues. Deletions cut 3 bases from V and 4 bases from J, with 12 bases between. Germline values: CDR1 MRHNA, CDR2 SNTAGT. Written as DNA, the CDR3 is TGTGCCAGCAGTGAGTCAGGGGCGAGCACCGGGGAGCTGTTTTTT. This gives the protein CASSESGASTGELFF.

V gene TRBV18 combines with J gene TRBJ2-7; 8 bases are a match to TRBD2. V gave up 3 bases and J gave up 1 base; unmatched junction bases: 20. The CDR3 length is 20 residues. The germline V gene has CDR1 KGHSH and CDR2 LQKENI. The CDR3 bases are TGTGCCAGCTCACCCTTGGGACTGTTGGGCAGCGGGAGTTGGTCCTACGAGCAGTACTTC. Its protein is CASSPLGLLGSGSWSYEQYF.

The rearrangement uses TRBV7-8 and TRBJ1-1, with D uncertain. Between the trimmed V and J ends, which lost 4 bases and 6 bases, there was a span of 6 bases. CDR1 is SGHVS, CDR2 FQNEAQ, per germline. The CDR3 is 11 residues long. CDR3 in DNA: TGTGCCAGCAGCTCCTACGCTGAAGCTTTCTTT. Amino acids: CASSSYAEAFF.

The CDR3 DNA reads as TGTGCCAGCAGTTTAAATCTTGGGACAAATATTCAGGCTTTCTTT. Translating gives CASSLNLGTNIQAFF. This sequence joins TRBV27 and TRBJ1-1; D may be TRBD1 (6 bases). V was cut by 2 bases and J by 11 bases, with 21 bases left in between. The length of the CDR3 is 15 residues. CDR1 and CDR2 from the germline V gene are MNHEY and SMNVEV (reference sequence).

This chain joins TRBV5-1 and TRBJ2-7; 10 nucleotides agree with TRBD1. Germline V gene data show CDR1 as SGHRS and CDR2 as YFSETQ. V lost 4 bases to trimming and J lost 4 bases; unmatched junction nucleotides: 5. The CDR3 covers 14 residues. The CDR3 coding sequence is TGCGCCAGCAGCGCCGGGACAGGGGAGTACGAGCAGTACTTC. This translates into CASSAGTGEYEQYF.

The CDR3, as DNA: TGTGCCAGCAGTTTGTTTTCGGGTAGCGGGACGCGCCGCTCCTACAATGAGCAGTTCTTC. This codes for CASSLFSGSGTRRSYNEQFF. The V gene is TRBV27, the J gene TRBJ2-1; 8 bases align to TRBD2. J gave up 0 bases and V 3 bases, and 16 bases lay outside the gene matches. The CDR3 has 20 amino acids. From germline, CDR1 is MNHEY and CDR2 SMNVEV (reference sequence).

The rearrangement joins TRBV4-1 to TRBJ2-7, with TRBD2 identical over 7 bases. Germline assignment: CDR1 MGHRA and CDR2 YSYEKL. The CDR3 is made up of 17 amino acids. J gave up 5 bases and V 1 base, and 14 bases lay outside the gene matches. CDR3 amino acids: CASSQGITGLFGHEQYF. The DNA for the CDR3 is TGCGCCAGCAGCCAAGGGATTACGGGACTATTTGGCCACGAGCAGTACTTC.

The genes are TRBV5-1 and TRBJ1-4, with TRBD1 matching over 7 bases. The V segment lost 0 bases and the J segment 8 bases; nucleotides outside the gene matches: 1. CDR1 is SGHRS, CDR2 YFSETQ, per germline. This CDR3 has 13 residues. The CDR3 DNA is TGCGCCAGCAGCTTGGGACAGGGCGAAAAACTGTTTTTT. It codes for CASSLGQGEKLFF.

This clone was seen a few times. Other DNA variants within this sample encode the same CDR3. The chain has TRBV6-1 and TRBJ2-7; D is ambiguous. The V end was cut by 0 bases, the J end by 3 bases, with 9 bases between. The CDR3 has 14 residues. Germline CDR1 reads MNHNS; CDR2 reads SASEGT. CDR3 DNA: TGTGCCAGCAGTGAAGCTGGCAGGTACTACGAGCAGTACTTC. It translates to CASSEAGRYYEQYF.

This clone was picked up one time. V usage is TRBV6-5 and J usage is TRBJ2-3; D gene uncertain. Trimming took off 0 bases at V and 0 bases at J, with 7 bases between the two ends. The CDR3 covers 15 residues. Looked up from germline, CDR1 is MNHEY and CDR2 is SVGAGI. The CDR3 reads CASSYSELSTDTQYF. In nucleotides, the CDR3 is TGTGCCAGCAGTTACTCGGAGCTAAGCACAGATACGCAGTATTTT.